The following is a T cell receptor beta chain sequence with its context. Source study methods: Amplified reference gene primers provided the basis for estimating nucleated cell counts. Produced via immunoSEQ multiplex PCR; TCRdb's table is partial and in-frame only. V and J calls and clone size come straight from that table; D and trimming were deduced from the DNA. The profile shows about 170,000 clones, around 82% of them singletons. In germline, CDR1 is LNHDA, CDR2 SQIVND (reference sequence). The CDR3 is 14 residues long. V was clipped by 3 bases and J by 9 bases, with 17 bases between them. The data stem from a study of blood T cell repertoires in COVID-19. For the study at large: Spain, Italy and the United States supplied samples that represented acute and convalescent COVID-19. The cDNA or gDNA used as material had been derived from T cells, B-cell-depleted T cells, or PBMCs.

Sequenced material: peripheral blood. This TCR was sampled from a man aged 60 to 75 who had recovered from COVID-19. The rearrangement uses TRBV19 and TRBJ1-1; no firm D call. The CDR3 nucleotides are TGTGCCAGTAGTATGGGTTCGTCAGCGCCGAAAGCTTTCTTT. It translates to CASSMGSSAPKAFF.